The 7 T cell receptor beta chains in this list originate from one sample, sequenced in a study of control samples from healthy donors and cancer patients. Here immunoSEQ multiplex PCR was the method, and the copy in TCRdb shows in-frame clones only, minus some. The sample contains about 100,000 clones, roughly nine tenths of which appear only once. The source material was blood. These receptors were collected from a woman aged 50 to 60 in good health.

This chain uses TRBV28 with TRBJ1-2; TRBD1 is a possible D gene (6 bases). V lost 4 bases, J lost 0 bases, and 15 bases lay in between. The CDR3 spans 16 residues. The germline V gene has CDR1 MDHEN and CDR2 SYDVKM. The CDR3 coding sequence is TGTGCCAGCAGTTACCCGGGGGCCTCAGCTAACTATGGCTACACCTTC. This sequence encodes CASSYPGASANYGYTF.

This clone has just a few counts. This chain connects TRBV6-5 to TRBJ2-7, with D possibly matching TRBD1 (5 bases). This CDR3 has 15 residues. Trimming stripped 0 bases from V and 3 bases from J, with 12 bases between. Germline-derived CDR1 and CDR2 are MNHEY and SVGAGI. CDR3: CASSYSGAAFYEQYF. The CDR3 DNA reads TGTGCCAGCAGTTACTCAGGGGCCGCATTCTACGAGCAGTACTTC.

This chain connects TRBV4-1 to TRBJ2-3, with D perhaps matching TRBD1 (6 bases). V gave up 1 base and J gave up 3 bases, with 11 bases separating them. Germline V gene lookup returns CDR1 MGHRA and CDR2 YSYEKL. CDR3 length: 15 residues. CDR3 bases: TGCGCCAGCAGCCAAGGAGAGGGGGAAACAGATACGCAGTATTTT. Protein sequence: CASSQGEGETDTQYF.

As DNA, the CDR3 is TGTGCCAGCAGCCGGGACAGTAGATCAGCTTTCTTT. This gives the protein CASSRDSRSAFF. V and J are TRBV3-1 (or the pseudogene TRBV3-2) and TRBJ1-1; 7 nucleotides line up with TRBD1. The CDR3 spans 12 residues. Germline V gene data show CDR1 as LGHDT and CDR2 as YNNKEL (reference sequence). The trim removed 4 bases at V and 10 bases at J, leaving 6 bases unmatched.

In this sample, this clone turned up once. The chain links TRBV6-5 to TRBJ1-6, with D possibly matching TRBD1 (5 bases). Trimming left V 2 bases short and J 9 bases short, with 11 bases between. Looked up from germline, CDR1 is MNHEY and CDR2 is SVGAGI. CDR3 length: 14 residues. CDR3 bases: TGTGCCAGCAGTTACAGGGGAAGGATTTCACCCCTCCACTTT. Translated: CASSYRGRISPLHF.

The V and J genes are TRBV12-3 or TRBV12-4 and TRBJ2-2, with no clear D. There are 12 residues in the CDR3. With 6 bases removed from V and 6 bases from J, the gap between germline ends came to 8 bases. The CDR3 DNA reads TGTGCCAGCAGCTGGGGTCCCGGGGAGCTGTTTTTT. It encodes CASSWGPGELFF.

This chain links TRBV5-4 with TRBJ1-1; D gene ambiguous. This CDR3 comprises 17 residues. Trimming left V 4 bases short and J 6 bases short, with 25 bases between. Germline V CDR1 and CDR2: SGHNT, YYREEE (reference sequence). CDR3 in DNA: TGTGCCAGCAGCCCACGAGAGAGGTCCGGAGCTGCTGCTGAAGCTTTCTTT. This encodes CASSPRERSGAAAEAFF.